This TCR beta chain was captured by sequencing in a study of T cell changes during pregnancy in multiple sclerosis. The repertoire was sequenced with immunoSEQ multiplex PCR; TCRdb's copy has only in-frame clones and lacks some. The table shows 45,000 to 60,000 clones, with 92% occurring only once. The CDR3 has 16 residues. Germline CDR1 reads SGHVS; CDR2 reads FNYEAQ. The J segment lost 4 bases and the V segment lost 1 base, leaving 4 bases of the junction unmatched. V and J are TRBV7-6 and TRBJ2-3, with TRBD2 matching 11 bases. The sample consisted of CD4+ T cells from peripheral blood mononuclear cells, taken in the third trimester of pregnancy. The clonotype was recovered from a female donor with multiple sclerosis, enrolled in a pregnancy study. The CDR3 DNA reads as TGTGCCAGCAGCTTAGGGTTTAGCGGGGGGGCAGATACGCAGTATTTT. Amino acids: CASSLGFSGGADTQYF.